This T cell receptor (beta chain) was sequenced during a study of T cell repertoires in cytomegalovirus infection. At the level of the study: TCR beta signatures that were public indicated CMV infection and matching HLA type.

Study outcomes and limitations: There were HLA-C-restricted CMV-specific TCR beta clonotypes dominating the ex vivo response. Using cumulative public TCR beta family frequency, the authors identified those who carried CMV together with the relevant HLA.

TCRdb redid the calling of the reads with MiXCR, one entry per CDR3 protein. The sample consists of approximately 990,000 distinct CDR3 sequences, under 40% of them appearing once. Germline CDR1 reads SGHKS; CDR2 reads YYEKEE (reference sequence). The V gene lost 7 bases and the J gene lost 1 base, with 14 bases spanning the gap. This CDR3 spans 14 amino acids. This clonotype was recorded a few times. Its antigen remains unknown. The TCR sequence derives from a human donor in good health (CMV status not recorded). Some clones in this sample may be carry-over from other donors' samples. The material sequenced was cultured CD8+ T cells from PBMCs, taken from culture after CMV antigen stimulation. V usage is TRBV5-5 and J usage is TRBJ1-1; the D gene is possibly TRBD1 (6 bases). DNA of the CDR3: TGTGCCAGCCGTCTCGACAGGCAGAACACTGAAGCTTTCTTT. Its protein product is CASRLDRQNTEAFF.